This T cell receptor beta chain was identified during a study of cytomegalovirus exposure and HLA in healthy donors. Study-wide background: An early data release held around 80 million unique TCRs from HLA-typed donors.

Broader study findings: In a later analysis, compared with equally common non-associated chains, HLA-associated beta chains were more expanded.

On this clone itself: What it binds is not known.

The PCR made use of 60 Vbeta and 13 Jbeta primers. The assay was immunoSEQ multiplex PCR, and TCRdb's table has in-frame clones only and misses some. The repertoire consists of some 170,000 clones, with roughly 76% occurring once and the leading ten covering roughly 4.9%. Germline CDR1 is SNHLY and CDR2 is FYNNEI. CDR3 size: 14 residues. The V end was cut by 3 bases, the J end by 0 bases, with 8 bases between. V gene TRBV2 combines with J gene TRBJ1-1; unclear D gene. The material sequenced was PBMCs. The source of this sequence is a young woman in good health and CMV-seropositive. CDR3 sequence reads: CASSDGQVNTEAFF. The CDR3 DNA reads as TGTGCCAGCAGTGATGGCCAGGTGAACACTGAAGCTTTCTTT.